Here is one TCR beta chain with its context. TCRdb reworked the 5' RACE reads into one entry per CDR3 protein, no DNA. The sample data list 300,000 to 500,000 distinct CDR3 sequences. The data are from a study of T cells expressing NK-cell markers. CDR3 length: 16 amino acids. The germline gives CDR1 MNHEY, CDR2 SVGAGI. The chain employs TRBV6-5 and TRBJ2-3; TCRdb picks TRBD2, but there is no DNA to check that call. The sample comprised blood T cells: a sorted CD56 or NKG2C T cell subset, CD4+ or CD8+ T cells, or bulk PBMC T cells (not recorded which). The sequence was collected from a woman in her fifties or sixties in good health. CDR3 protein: CASSYSKREGSDTQYF.